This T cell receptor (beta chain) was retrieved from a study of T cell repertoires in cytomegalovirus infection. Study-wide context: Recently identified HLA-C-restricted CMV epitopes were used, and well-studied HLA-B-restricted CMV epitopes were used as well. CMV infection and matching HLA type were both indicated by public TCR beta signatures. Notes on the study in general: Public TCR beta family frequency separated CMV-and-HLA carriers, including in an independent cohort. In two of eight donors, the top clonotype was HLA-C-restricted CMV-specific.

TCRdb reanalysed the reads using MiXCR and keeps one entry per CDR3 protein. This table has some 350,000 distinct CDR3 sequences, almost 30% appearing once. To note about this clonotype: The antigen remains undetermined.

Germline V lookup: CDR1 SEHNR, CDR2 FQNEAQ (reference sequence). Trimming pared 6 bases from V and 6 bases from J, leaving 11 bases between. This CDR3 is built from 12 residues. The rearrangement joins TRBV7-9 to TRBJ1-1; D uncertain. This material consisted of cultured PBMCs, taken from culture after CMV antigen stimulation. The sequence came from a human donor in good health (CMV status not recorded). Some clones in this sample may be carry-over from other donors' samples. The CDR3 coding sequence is TGTGCCAGCAGACGAACGGGCGCTGAAGCTTTCTTT. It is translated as CASRRTGAEAFF.